One and the same sample provided the 26 T cell receptor beta chains below, sequenced in a study of T cells in Graves' hyperthyroidism and ophthalmopathy. Amplification of TCR beta CDR3 regions used RNA as the template. Primed by the HTBI set, a first-round RT-PCR was run on the TCR CDR3. A single record per CDR3 protein comes from TCRdb applying MiXCR to the multiplex PCR reads. This table holds 450,000 to 650,000 distinct CDR3 sequences, roughly a sixth found once. Sequenced input: blood. The receptors derive from a young woman with Graves' ophthalmopathy.

This clonotype was recorded a few times. Since a much larger clone is just one base distant, this may be a read error. Lacking the conserved final phenylalanine or tryptophan, this CDR3 likely reflects a read error. The rearrangement joins TRBV7-2 to TRBJ1-1; TRBD1 agrees at 9 bases. This CDR3 region has 16 residues. J lost 1 base, V lost 4 bases, and 7 bases had no gene match. Looked up from germline, CDR1 is SGHTA and CDR2 is FQGNSA. This CDR3 reads CASSSEGQGTNTEAFL. For the CDR3, the DNA is TGTGCCAGCAGCTCGGAAGGACAGGGGACGAACACTGAAGCTTTCCTT.

In its sample, this clonotype was seen many times. This chain connects TRBV28 to TRBJ2-7; either TRBD1 or TRBD2 may supply D (5 bases each). Trimming left V 6 bases short and J 6 bases short, with 18 bases between. The CDR3 extends over 14 amino acids. CDR1 and CDR2 (germline): MDHEN, SYDVKM. The CDR3 DNA reads TGTGCCAGCAGCCCCGGGACCCCCTCGACCGAGCAGTACTTC. Its protein product is CASSPGTPSTEQYF.

This clonotype has only a few counts. The chain employs TRBV6-1 and TRBJ1-5; D possibly corresponds to TRBD1 (5 bases). This CDR3 has 14 amino acids. With 5 bases removed from V and 3 bases from J, the gap between germline ends came to 11 bases. Germline V gene data show CDR1 as MNHNS and CDR2 as SASEGT. CDR3 nucleotides: TGTGCCAGCAGTCCAAGACAGTACAATCAGCCCCAGCATTTT. The encoded protein is CASSPRQYNQPQHF.

V gene TRBV30 combines with J gene TRBJ1-2, with 9 bases identical to TRBD1. This CDR3 is built from 14 residues. V lost 5 bases, J lost 7 bases, and 11 bases stayed unmatched. Germline loops: CDR1 GTSNPN, CDR2 SVGIG (reference sequence). As DNA, the CDR3 is TGTGCCTGGGGGGCAGGGGGACAGGGAGGTGGCTACACCTTC. It specifies CAWGAGGQGGGYTF.

This clonotype was recorded at least ten times. CDR3 sequence (DNA): TGTGCCAGCAGCTTAGACGTTGGGGCCAGATCCTACGAGCAGTACTTC. This sequence encodes CASSLDVGARSYEQYF. The rearrangement uses TRBV7-2 and TRBJ2-7, with D possibly being TRBD1 (5 bases). Germline CDR1 and CDR2: SGHTA and FQGNSA. CDR3 length: 16 residues. V gave up 1 base and J gave up 1 base, with 14 bases separating them.

This clonotype showed up many times. The V and J genes are TRBV27 and TRBJ1-2, with TRBD1 matching 7 bases. This CDR3 spans 15 amino acids. Germline V gene data show CDR1 as MNHEY and CDR2 as SMNVEV (reference sequence). The junction had 4 bases not matched to a gene; V was cut back by 3 bases and J by 0 bases. CDR3: CASSLGQHPNYGYTF. CDR3 in DNA: TGTGCCAGCAGTTTGGGACAGCATCCTAACTATGGCTACACCTTC.

In its sample, this clonotype was seen many times. DNA for the CDR3: TGTGCCAGCAGTTACTCGGTGGACAGGGAGGAAGGCTATGGCTACACCTTC. Translated, it gives CASSYSVDREEGYGYTF. V and J are TRBV6-6 and TRBJ1-2, with 8 bases fitting TRBD1. Germline V gives CDR1 MNHNY, CDR2 SVGAGI (reference sequence). The V and J ends lost 0 bases and 4 bases, in that order; junction bases with no gene match: 10. The length of the CDR3 is 17 residues.

This clonotype was observed a few times. The gene calls are TRBV14 and TRBJ2-5; 9 bases match TRBD1. The length of the CDR3 is 14 residues. Trimming at V came to 5 bases and at J to 9 bases, leaving 10 bases not matched to a gene. The germline V gene has CDR1 SGHDN and CDR2 FVKESK. CDR3 coding DNA: TGTGCCAGCAGCTTACAGGGGGCTTGGGCCCCCCAGTACTTC. It specifies CASSLQGAWAPQYF.

This clonotype was seen a few times. The chain joins TRBV27 to TRBJ2-5; unclear D gene. V was cut by 6 bases and J by 5 bases, with 13 bases left in between. From germline, CDR1 is MNHEY and CDR2 SMNVEV (reference sequence). The CDR3 extends over 13 amino acids. The DNA for the CDR3 is TGTGCCAGCAGGCACTTGAACGGGGAGACCCAGTACTTC. Protein: CASRHLNGETQYF.

About this clonotype itself: This may stem from a read error, because a much larger clone lies one nucleotide away. The rearrangement links TRBV27 to TRBJ1-2; TRBD1 matches at 7 bases. This CDR3 contains 14 residues. Germline lookup yields CDR1 MNHEY and CDR2 SMNVEV (reference sequence). CDR3 loop: CASSFGQEVNGYAF. Written as DNA, the CDR3 is TGTGCCAGCAGTTTTGGACAGGAGGTCAATGGCTACGCCTTC.

This clonotype appeared many times. This rearrangement joins TRBV12-3 or TRBV12-4 to TRBJ2-5; 9 bases fit TRBD1. The CDR3 is 16 amino acids. V trimming: 5 bases; J trimming: 0 bases; junction bases outside the gene matches: 7. The CDR3 sequence: CASSDTGTGNQETQYF. The CDR3 DNA reads TGTGCCAGCAGTGACACCGGGACAGGGAACCAAGAGACCCAGTACTTC.

This clonotype was counted ten times or more. The chain combines TRBV4-3 with TRBJ2-7; 8 nucleotides line up with TRBD2. From germline, CDR1 is LGHNA and CDR2 YSLEER. The CDR3 length is 15 residues. The junction had 6 bases not matched to a gene; V was cut back by 0 bases and J by 5 bases. The CDR3 bases are TGCGCCAGCAGCCAAGAGGGGACTAGTAGCGACGAGCAGTACTTC. It codes for CASSQEGTSSDEQYF.

This clonotype was counted a few times. The chain recombines TRBV20-1 with TRBJ1-3; D is uncertain. The CDR3 totals 13 residues. The V gene lost 5 bases and the J gene lost 0 bases, with 8 bases spanning the gap. Germline lookup yields CDR1 DFQATT and CDR2 SNEGSKA (reference sequence). The CDR3 here is CSAEPNSGNTIYF. The CDR3 coding sequence is TGCAGTGCTGAGCCTAACTCTGGAAACACCATATATTTT.

This clonotype was recorded many times. The chain links TRBV6-1 to TRBJ1-1; D ambiguous. The V gene's germline CDR1 is MNHNS and CDR2 SASEGT. The CDR3 length is 14 residues. Deletions cut 4 bases from V and 1 base from J, with 10 bases between. The CDR3 coding sequence is TGTGCCAGCAGTGTTCTCGAGGGGAACACTGAAGCTTTCTTT. This codes for CASSVLEGNTEAFF.

As for this clonotype: An end of the junction does not agree with germline; a read error may underlie this. The rearrangement joins TRBV28 to TRBJ1-5; perhaps TRBD1 as D (5 bases). CDR1 is MDHEN and CDR2 is SYDVKM in the germline V gene. This CDR3 is built from 14 residues. CDR3 sequence: CASSPHQGNRPQHF. The CDR3 DNA reads TGTGCCAGTAGTCCCCATCAGGGCAATCGGCCCCAGCATTTT.

This clonotype has a handful of counts. The genes are TRBV7-2 and TRBJ2-4, with TRBD2 matching over 7 bases. The CDR3 consists of 20 residues. The J segment lost 6 bases and the V segment lost 1 base, leaving 21 bases of the junction unmatched. Looked up from germline, CDR1 is SGHTA and CDR2 is FQGNSA. The CDR3 region has the DNA TGTGCCAGCAGCTTAGAGGTGGGCGGGAGTGCCGGGGCCGACCTAAACATTCAGTACTTC. The encoded protein is CASSLEVGGSAGADLNIQYF.

This clonotype was found many times. The chain employs TRBV20-1 and TRBJ2-2, with 7 bases fitting TRBD2. Germline V gene sequence: CDR1 DFQATT, CDR2 SNEGSKA (reference sequence). V shed 3 bases, J shed 0 bases, and the junction held 1 base outside the gene matches. CDR3 length: 14 residues. The CDR3 reads CSARGLSNTGELFF. In DNA form, the CDR3 reads TGCAGTGCTAGGGGACTATCGAACACCGGGGAGCTGTTTTTT.

This clonotype was counted many times. This rearrangement joins TRBV4-1 to TRBJ2-7; D unclear. CDR1 is MGHRA, CDR2 YSYEKL, per germline. The CDR3 runs to 12 residues. V lost 4 bases and J lost 3, with 7 bases in between. CDR3 region: CASSRNFYEQYF. As DNA, the CDR3 is TGCGCCAGCAGCCGTAACTTCTACGAGCAGTACTTC.

This clonotype was observed many times. This chain's CDR3 is CASSLGRSSYEQYF. The CDR3 bases are TGTGCCAGCAGTTTGGGACGGAGCTCCTACGAGCAGTACTTC. The genes are TRBV27 and TRBJ2-7; the D gene could be TRBD1 or TRBD2 (5 bases each). V was cut by 3 bases and J by 0 bases, with 9 bases left in between. The CDR3 covers 14 residues. From germline, CDR1 is MNHEY and CDR2 SMNVEV (reference sequence).

The V and J genes are TRBV6-1 and TRBJ1-3; D is possibly TRBD1 (6 bases). Per germline, CDR1 MNHNS and CDR2 SASEGT. The V end was cut by 3 bases, the J end by 0 bases, with 9 bases between. The CDR3 spans 15 residues. For the CDR3, the DNA is TGTGCCAGCAGTGACGGGACATACTCTGGAAACACCATATATTTT. This sequence encodes CASSDGTYSGNTIYF.

This clonotype showed up many times. The chain couples TRBV28 to TRBJ2-7, with D tentatively TRBD1 (7 bases). The CDR3 has 16 residues. V was cut by 4 bases and J by 0 bases, with 16 bases left in between. The germline V gene encodes CDR1 MDHEN and CDR2 SYDVKM. The CDR3 reads CASSWSEGAASYEQYF. DNA for the CDR3: TGTGCCAGCAGTTGGTCGGAGGGGGCAGCCTCCTACGAGCAGTACTTC.

This clonotype was observed a handful of times. The rearrangement links TRBV6-1 to TRBJ1-6; D uncertain. The length of the CDR3 is 14 residues. V dropped 0 bases and J dropped 10 bases, with 10 bases sitting between them. Germline CDR1 is MNHNS and CDR2 is SASEGT. CDR3 sequence: CASSEAQVGSPLHF. The CDR3 nucleotides read TGTGCCAGCAGTGAAGCGCAGGTTGGATCACCCCTCCACTTT.

In its sample, this clonotype was seen a few times. V gene TRBV7-3 combines with J gene TRBJ2-2; TRBD2 matches 13 bases. The CDR3 contains 18 residues. J lost 6 bases, V lost 5 bases, and 12 bases had no gene match. CDR1 is SGHTA, CDR2 FQGTGA, per germline. For the CDR3, the DNA is TGTGCCAGCAGCCCCCTCGGGGGTGGACTAGCGGGAGCCGGGGAGCTGTTTTTT. Translated, it gives CASSPLGGGLAGAGELFF. The whole variable domain, remainder taken from reference TRBV7-3 and TRBJ2-2, is GAGVSQTPSNKVTEKGKYVELRCDPISGHTALYWYRQSLGQGPEFLIYFQGTGAADDSGLPNDRFFAVRPEGSVSTLKIQRTERGDSAVYLCASSPLGGGLAGAGELFFGEGSRLTVL.

This clonotype was counted between two and nine times. The rearrangement links TRBV7-2 to TRBJ2-5; TRBD2 might be the D (6 bases). V lost 6 bases and J 3 bases, leaving 14 bases between the germline ends. The CDR3 is 14 amino acids. The germline V gene has CDR1 SGHTA and CDR2 FQGNSA. The CDR3 loop is CASRLMGGEETQYF. The CDR3 DNA reads TGTGCCAGCAGACTCATGGGCGGGGAAGAGACCCAGTACTTC.

This clonotype has ten or more counts. V and J are TRBV30 and TRBJ2-5; D is ambiguous. The V gene's germline CDR1 is GTSNPN and CDR2 SVGIG (reference sequence). Trimming pared 2 bases from V and 1 base from J, leaving 14 bases between. The CDR3 runs 15 residues. This chain's CDR3 is CAWSRHATTQETQYF. The CDR3 nucleotides are TGTGCCTGGAGTCGTCATGCGACCACCCAAGAGACCCAGTACTTC.

This clonotype appeared many times. The J gene is TRBJ2-1, the V gene TRBV20-1, with D tentatively TRBD1 (5 bases). Between the trimmed V and J ends, which lost 2 bases and 0 bases, there was a span of 8 bases. This CDR3 is built from 14 residues. Germline-derived CDR1 and CDR2 are DFQATT and SNEGSKA (reference sequence). The DNA of the CDR3 is TGCAGTGCTAGAAGGGGCAACTCCTACAATGAGCAGTTCTTC. It specifies CSARRGNSYNEQFF.